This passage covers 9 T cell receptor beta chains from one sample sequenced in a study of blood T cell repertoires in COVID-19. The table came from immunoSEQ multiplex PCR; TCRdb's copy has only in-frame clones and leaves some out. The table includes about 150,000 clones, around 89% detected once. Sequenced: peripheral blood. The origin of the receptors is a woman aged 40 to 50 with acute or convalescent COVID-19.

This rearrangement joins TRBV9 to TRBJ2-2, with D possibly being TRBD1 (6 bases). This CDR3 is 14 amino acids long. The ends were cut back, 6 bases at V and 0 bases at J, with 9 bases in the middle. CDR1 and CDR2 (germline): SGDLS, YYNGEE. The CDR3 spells CASNREANTGELFF. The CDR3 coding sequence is TGTGCCAGCAACAGGGAAGCGAACACCGGGGAGCTGTTTTTT.

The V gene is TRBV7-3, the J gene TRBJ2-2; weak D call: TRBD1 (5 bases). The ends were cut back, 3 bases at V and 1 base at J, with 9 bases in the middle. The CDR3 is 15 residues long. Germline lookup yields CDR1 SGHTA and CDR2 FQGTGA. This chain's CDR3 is CASSFYQGNTGELFF. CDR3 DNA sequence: TGTGCCAGCAGCTTCTACCAGGGGAACACCGGGGAGCTGTTTTTT.

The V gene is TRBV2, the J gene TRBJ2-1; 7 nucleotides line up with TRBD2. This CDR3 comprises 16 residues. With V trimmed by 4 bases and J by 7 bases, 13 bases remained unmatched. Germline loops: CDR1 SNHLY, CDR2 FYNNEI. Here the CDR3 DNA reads TGTGCCAGCAGTGTCTCGGGCGGGAGTGACTGGAATGAGCAGTTCTTC. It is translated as CASSVSGGSDWNEQFF.

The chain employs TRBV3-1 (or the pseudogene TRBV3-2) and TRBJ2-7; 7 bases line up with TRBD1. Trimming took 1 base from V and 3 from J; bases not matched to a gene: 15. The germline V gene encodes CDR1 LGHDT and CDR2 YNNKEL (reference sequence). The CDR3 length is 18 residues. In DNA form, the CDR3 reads TGTGCCAGCAGCCAAGGTTTTTCGGGGACAGAGGGAAGCTACGAGCAGTACTTC. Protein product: CASSQGFSGTEGSYEQYF.

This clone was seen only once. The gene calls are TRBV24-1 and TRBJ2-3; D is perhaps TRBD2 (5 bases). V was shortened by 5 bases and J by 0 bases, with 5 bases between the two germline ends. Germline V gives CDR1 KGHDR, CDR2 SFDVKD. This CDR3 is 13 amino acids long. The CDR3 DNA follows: TGTGCCACCAGTGCGGGGAGCACAGATACGCAGTATTTT. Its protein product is CATSAGSTDTQYF.

CDR3 amino acids: CASSLERALNTGELFF. In DNA, the CDR3 is TGTGCCAGCAGCTTAGAGCGCGCCTTGAACACCGGGGAGCTGTTTTTT. The chain recombines TRBV7-9 with TRBJ2-2; D is ambiguous. This CDR3 region has 16 residues. Between the trimmed V and J ends, which lost 1 base and 1 base, there was a span of 10 bases. Germline V gene lookup returns CDR1 SEHNR and CDR2 FQNEAQ (reference sequence). Full variable domain (outside the CDR3, taken from reference TRBV7-9 and TRBJ2-2): DTGVSQNPRHKITKRGQNVTFRCDPISEHNRLYWYRQTLGQGPEFLTYFQNEAQLEKSRLLSDRFSAERPKGSFSTLEIQRTEQGDSAMYLCASSLERALNTGELFFGEGSRLTVL.

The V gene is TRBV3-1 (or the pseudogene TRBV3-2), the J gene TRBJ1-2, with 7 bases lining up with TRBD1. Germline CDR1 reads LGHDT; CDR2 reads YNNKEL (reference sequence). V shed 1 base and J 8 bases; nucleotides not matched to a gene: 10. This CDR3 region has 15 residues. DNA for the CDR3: TGTGCCAGCAGCCAAGCCCTCACAGGGGTGTGGGGCTACACCTTC. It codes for CASSQALTGVWGYTF.

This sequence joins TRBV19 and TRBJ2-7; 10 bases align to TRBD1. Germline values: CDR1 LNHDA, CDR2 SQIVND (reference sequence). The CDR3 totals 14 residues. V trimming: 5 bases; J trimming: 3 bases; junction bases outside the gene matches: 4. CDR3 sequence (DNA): TGTGCCAGTAGTCACAGGACAGGGGGCTACGAGCAGTACTTC. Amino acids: CASSHRTGGYEQYF.

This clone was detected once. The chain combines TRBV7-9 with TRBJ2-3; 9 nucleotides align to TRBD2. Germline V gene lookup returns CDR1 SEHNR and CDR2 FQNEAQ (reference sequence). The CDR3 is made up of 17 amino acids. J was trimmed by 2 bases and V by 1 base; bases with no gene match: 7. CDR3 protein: CASSLVLAGGYTDTQYF. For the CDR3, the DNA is TGTGCCAGCAGCTTAGTGTTGGCGGGGGGGTACACAGATACGCAGTATTTT.